Listed below are T cell receptor beta chains from one sample, sequenced in a study of cytotoxic CD8 clonotypes in ibrutinib-treated CLL. This table comes from immunoSEQ multiplex PCR, and its TCRdb copy is limited to in-frame clones, with some not included. The table lists 140,000 to 150,000 clones, about 75% of them singletons, with roughly 4.7% in the top ten. Sequencing was performed on PBMCs, taken after 24 months of ibrutinib treatment. The receptors were gathered from a human donor with chronic lymphocytic leukemia. CDR3s include the opening cysteine and the closing phenylalanine or tryptophan. Fields, in order: J gene, clone size, V gene, D gene, CDR3 protein, CDR3 DNA. A D gene is named only where the DNA matches it firmly. Some rows mark clone size as missing; the rest say once, few, many or name a class of expanded clone.

j_gene: TRBJ2-1; abundance: .; v_gene: TRBV7-8; d_gene: TRBD1; CDR3aa: CASSLDRGHYNEQFF; CDR3nt: TGTGCCAGCAGCTTAGACAGGGGGCACTACAATGAGCAGTTCTTC
j_gene: TRBJ2-5; abundance: .; v_gene: TRBV19; d_gene: .; CDR3aa: CASSIDLRGGATQYF; CDR3nt: TGTGCCAGTAGTATAGATCTTCGGGGCGGGGCGACCCAGTACTTC
j_gene: TRBJ1-2; abundance: .; v_gene: TRBV6-6; d_gene: .; CDR3aa: CASSYTGSYGYTF; CDR3nt: TGTGCCAGCAGTTATACGGGCTCCTATGGCTACACCTTC
j_gene: TRBJ2-7; abundance: .; v_gene: TRBV7-9; d_gene: .; CDR3aa: CASSSRAGDSYEQYF; CDR3nt: TGTGCCAGCAGCTCCCGGGCTGGGGATAGCTACGAGCAGTACTTC
j_gene: TRBJ1-2; abundance: .; v_gene: TRBV7-3; d_gene: .; CDR3aa: CASSFDYNYGYTF; CDR3nt: TGTGCCAGCAGCTTCGACTACAACTATGGCTACACCTTC
j_gene: TRBJ2-7; abundance: once; v_gene: TRBV6-5; d_gene: TRBD1; CDR3aa: CASSYSTGPGYEQYF; CDR3nt: TGTGCCAGCAGTTACTCGACAGGGCCGGGGTACGAGCAGTACTTC
j_gene: TRBJ1-5; abundance: .; v_gene: TRBV28; d_gene: .; CDR3aa: CASSFVDQPQHF; CDR3nt: TGTGCCAGCAGTTTTGTGGATCAGCCCCAGCATTTT
j_gene: TRBJ2-3; abundance: .; v_gene: TRBV9; d_gene: .; CDR3aa: CASSVGGSGPTDTQYF; CDR3nt: TGTGCCAGCAGCGTAGGCGGTAGCGGCCCCACAGATACGCAGTATTTT
j_gene: TRBJ2-3; abundance: once; v_gene: TRBV11-3; d_gene: .; CDR3aa: CASSLGDLTDTQYF; CDR3nt: TGTGCCAGCAGCCTAGGCGATCTCACAGATACGCAGTATTTT
j_gene: TRBJ1-2; abundance: .; v_gene: TRBV19; d_gene: TRBD1; CDR3aa: CASRDGTGSINGYTF; CDR3nt: TGTGCCAGTAGGGACGGGACAGGCTCCATAAATGGCTACACCTTC
j_gene: TRBJ2-1; abundance: .; v_gene: TRBV6-5; d_gene: TRBD2; CDR3aa: CASTSLSGGEQFF; CDR3nt: TGTGCCAGCACCAGCCTTAGCGGGGGTGAGCAGTTCTTC
j_gene: TRBJ2-5; abundance: .; v_gene: TRBV5-6; d_gene: .; CDR3aa: CASSLSGTSLQETQYF; CDR3nt: TGTGCCAGCAGCTTGTCAGGAACCTCCCTCCAAGAGACCCAGTACTTC
j_gene: TRBJ1-4; abundance: .; v_gene: TRBV29-1; d_gene: TRBD1; CDR3aa: CSATGTGEEKLFF; CDR3nt: TGCAGCGCAACCGGGACAGGGGAAGAAAAACTGTTTTTT
j_gene: TRBJ1-1; abundance: .; v_gene: TRBV7-9; d_gene: .; CDR3aa: CASSLGGTAFF; CDR3nt: TGTGCCAGCAGCTTAGGGGGGACAGCTTTCTTT
j_gene: TRBJ1-1; abundance: .; v_gene: TRBV28; d_gene: .; CDR3aa: CASGGPRDTEAFF; CDR3nt: TGTGCCAGTGGAGGACCCCGGGACACTGAAGCTTTCTTT
j_gene: TRBJ2-7; abundance: .; v_gene: TRBV14; d_gene: TRBD2; CDR3aa: CASSHTPGLARYEQYF; CDR3nt: TGTGCCAGCAGCCACACACCGGGACTAGCGCGTTACGAGCAGTACTTC
j_gene: TRBJ2-7; abundance: .; v_gene: TRBV19; d_gene: TRBD2; CDR3aa: CASSTGLGFPYEQYF; CDR3nt: TGTGCCAGTAGTACCGGACTAGGTTTCCCCTACGAGCAGTACTTC
j_gene: TRBJ2-2; abundance: few; v_gene: TRBV9; d_gene: .; CDR3aa: CASSVGPDPNTGELFF; CDR3nt: TGTGCCAGCAGCGTAGGGCCAGACCCTAACACCGGGGAGCTGTTTTTT
j_gene: TRBJ2-3; abundance: once; v_gene: TRBV13; d_gene: .; CDR3aa: CASSSHPRTDTQYF; CDR3nt: TGTGCCAGCAGCTCCCACCCCCGCACAGATACGCAGTATTTT
j_gene: TRBJ2-7; abundance: .; v_gene: TRBV21-1; d_gene: .; CDR3aa: CASGGGSRDEQYF; CDR3nt: TGTGCCAGCGGGGGGGGTAGCCGCGACGAGCAGTACTTC
j_gene: TRBJ1-5; abundance: once; v_gene: TRBV7-2; d_gene: .; CDR3aa: CASSLGGVGNQPQHF; CDR3nt: TGTGCCAGCAGCTTAGGGGGGGTCGGCAATCAGCCCCAGCATTTT
j_gene: TRBJ1-4; abundance: .; v_gene: TRBV19; d_gene: TRBD1; CDR3aa: CASSPRTGGNEKLFF; CDR3nt: TGTGCCAGTAGTCCCCGGACAGGGGGGAATGAAAAACTGTTTTTT
j_gene: TRBJ2-7; abundance: .; v_gene: TRBV30; d_gene: .; CDR3aa: CAWSLGGEQYF; CDR3nt: TGTGCCTGGAGTTTGGGGGGCGAGCAGTACTTC
j_gene: TRBJ2-1; abundance: .; v_gene: TRBV5-6; d_gene: .; CDR3aa: CASSLGPNEQFF; CDR3nt: TGTGCCAGCAGCTTGGGACCCAATGAGCAGTTCTTC
j_gene: TRBJ2-2; abundance: .; v_gene: TRBV2; d_gene: .; CDR3aa: CASSEWREELFF; CDR3nt: TGTGCCAGCAGTGAGTGGCGTGAGGAGCTGTTTTTT
j_gene: TRBJ2-5; abundance: .; v_gene: TRBV7-2; d_gene: TRBD2; CDR3aa: CASSPRTSGRETQYF; CDR3nt: TGTGCCAGCAGCCCCCGGACTAGCGGGAGGGAGACCCAGTACTTC
j_gene: TRBJ1-2; abundance: many; v_gene: TRBV10-1; d_gene: .; CDR3aa: CASSEFNYGYTF; CDR3nt: TGCGCCAGCAGTGAGTTTAACTATGGCTACACCTTC
j_gene: TRBJ2-2; abundance: once; v_gene: TRBV2; d_gene: .; CDR3aa: CATLDPWTGELFF; CDR3nt: TGTGCCACGCTGGACCCCTGGACCGGGGAGCTGTTTTTT
j_gene: TRBJ2-7; abundance: .; v_gene: TRBV18; d_gene: TRBD2; CDR3aa: CASSQQREPMPQYF; CDR3nt: TGTGCCAGCTCACAGCAGCGGGAGCCCATGCCGCAGTACTTC
j_gene: TRBJ2-6; abundance: .; v_gene: TRBV18; d_gene: .; CDR3aa: CASSPGAAGANVLTF; CDR3nt: TGTGCCAGCTCACCAGGGGCAGCTGGGGCCAACGTCCTGACTTTC
j_gene: TRBJ2-3; abundance: .; v_gene: TRBV9; d_gene: TRBD2; CDR3aa: CASSPTWGGDTQYF; CDR3nt: TGTGCCAGCAGCCCCACCTGGGGGGGAGATACGCAGTATTTT
j_gene: TRBJ1-1; abundance: .; v_gene: TRBV7-9; d_gene: .; CDR3aa: CASSTPNTEAFF; CDR3nt: TGTGCCAGCAGCACCCCCAACACTGAAGCTTTCTTT
j_gene: TRBJ2-7; abundance: .; v_gene: TRBV9; d_gene: .; CDR3aa: CASSARQASSEQYF; CDR3nt: TGTGCCAGCAGCGCCCGACAGGCCTCTTCCGAGCAGTACTTC
j_gene: TRBJ2-1; abundance: .; v_gene: TRBV7-3; d_gene: .; CDR3aa: CASSLILAPTGEQFF; CDR3nt: TGTGCCAGCAGCTTAATCCTAGCGCCTACCGGCGAGCAGTTCTTC
j_gene: TRBJ1-4; abundance: .; v_gene: TRBV5-1; d_gene: TRBD1; CDR3aa: CASSSGTGGEKLFF; CDR3nt: TGCGCCAGCAGCTCTGGGACAGGGGGCGAAAAACTGTTTTTT
j_gene: TRBJ2-1; abundance: .; v_gene: TRBV6-5; d_gene: .; CDR3aa: CATRVGPAYNEQFF; CDR3nt: TGTGCCACCCGGGTTGGGCCCGCCTACAATGAGCAGTTCTTC
j_gene: TRBJ2-1; abundance: .; v_gene: TRBV7-9; d_gene: .; CDR3aa: CASSLADNDGDEQFF; CDR3nt: TGTGCCAGCAGCTTAGCGGACAACGATGGGGATGAGCAGTTCTTC
j_gene: TRBJ2-2; abundance: .; v_gene: TRBV18; d_gene: .; CDR3aa: CASSPRAGQNTGELFF; CDR3nt: TGTGCCAGCTCACCGAGGGCGGGACAGAACACCGGGGAGCTGTTTTTT
j_gene: TRBJ1-5; abundance: .; v_gene: TRBV6-5; d_gene: .; CDR3aa: CASAREWGNQPQHF; CDR3nt: TGTGCCAGCGCCAGGGAGTGGGGCAATCAGCCCCAGCATTTT
j_gene: TRBJ2-7; abundance: .; v_gene: TRBV6-6; d_gene: TRBD1; CDR3aa: CASMDRGSYEQYF; CDR3nt: TGTGCCAGCATGGACAGGGGCTCCTACGAGCAGTACTTC
j_gene: TRBJ2-3; abundance: .; v_gene: TRBV6-1; d_gene: TRBD1; CDR3aa: CASRTGESTDTQYF; CDR3nt: TGTGCCAGCCGTACAGGGGAAAGCACAGATACGCAGTATTTT
j_gene: TRBJ2-2; abundance: few; v_gene: TRBV7-2; d_gene: TRBD1; CDR3aa: CASSRRQGGTGELFF; CDR3nt: TGTGCCAGCAGTCGGCGACAGGGCGGGACCGGGGAGCTGTTTTTT
j_gene: TRBJ1-2; abundance: once; v_gene: TRBV6-5; d_gene: .; CDR3aa: CASSSRDSGGNYGYTF; CDR3nt: TGTGCCAGCAGTTCGCGGGACTCGGGAGGGAACTATGGCTACACCTTC
j_gene: TRBJ2-5; abundance: few; v_gene: TRBV4-3; d_gene: TRBD2; CDR3aa: CASSQGGAAGVGETQYF; CDR3nt: TGCGCCAGCAGCCAAGGAGGGGCAGCGGGAGTCGGAGAGACCCAGTACTTC
j_gene: TRBJ1-1; abundance: .; v_gene: TRBV15; d_gene: .; CDR3aa: CATSRSTGFVTEAFF; CDR3nt: TGTGCCACCAGCAGGAGTACAGGGTTTGTCACTGAAGCTTTCTTT
j_gene: TRBJ2-7; abundance: .; v_gene: TRBV29-1; d_gene: .; CDR3aa: CSVEEWGYEQYF; CDR3nt: TGCAGCGTTGAAGAGTGGGGCTACGAGCAGTACTTC